Presented here are 21 T cell receptor beta chains from one specimen sequenced in a study of blood T cell repertoires in COVID-19. Method: immunoSEQ multiplex PCR; TCRdb's copy keeps in-frame clones and lacks some. The sample includes roughly 250,000 clones, approximately 86% of them seen just once. The sample consisted of peripheral blood. The receptors derive from an elderly woman with active or convalescent COVID-19.

J is TRBJ1-2 and V is TRBV5-6, with D unresolved. Germline lookup yields CDR1 SGHDT and CDR2 YYEEEE. The CDR3 is 12 residues long. V was cut by 1 base and J by 8 bases, with 9 bases left in between. The CDR3 reads CASSLSRRGYTF. CDR3 sequence (DNA): TGTGCCAGCAGCTTGTCCAGGAGGGGCTACACCTTC.

The V call is TRBV28, the J call TRBJ1-1, with D tentatively TRBD1 (6 bases). The V end lost 6 bases, the J end lost 1 base, and 15 bases lay between the germline ends. The germline V gene encodes CDR1 MDHEN and CDR2 SYDVKM. The CDR3 sequence is 15 residues long. CDR3 protein: CASRLSGTPNTEAFF. CDR3 sequence (DNA): TGTGCCAGCAGACTCTCGGGGACACCGAACACTGAAGCTTTCTTT.

This clone turned up a few times. The rearrangement links TRBV7-2 to TRBJ1-5, with TRBD1 matching 8 bases. The CDR3 length is 15 residues. V shed 1 base and J 9 bases; nucleotides not matched to a gene: 8. Germline V gives CDR1 SGHTA, CDR2 FQGNSA. The CDR3 region is CASSLDIDRGRPQHF. CDR3 nucleotide sequence: TGTGCCAGCAGCTTAGATATCGACAGGGGAAGGCCCCAGCATTTT.

The chain is built from TRBV3-1 (or the pseudogene TRBV3-2) and TRBJ2-2, with 9 bases matching TRBD1. CDR1 and CDR2 from the germline V gene are LGHDT and YNNKEL (reference sequence). The V and J ends lost 8 bases and 4 bases, in that order; junction bases with no gene match: 11. The CDR3 is 16 residues long. For the CDR3, the DNA is TGTGCCAGCTATACCGGGACAGGGTCGGGCACCGGGGAGCTGTTTTTT. Protein product: CASYTGTGSGTGELFF.

The chain carries TRBV19 and TRBJ1-4; 8 bases are shared with TRBD1. The CDR3 loop spans 15 amino acids. Looked up from germline, CDR1 is LNHDA and CDR2 is SQIVND (reference sequence). The junction had 2 bases not matched to a gene; V was cut back by 5 bases and J by 0 bases. This CDR3 is CASSQQGATNEKLFF. The DNA for the CDR3 is TGTGCCAGTAGTCAACAGGGGGCAACTAATGAAAAACTGTTTTTT.

This clone showed up just once. V is TRBV5-1 and J is TRBJ1-6, with a possible D match to TRBD1 (6 bases). This CDR3 contains 14 residues. CDR1 SGHRS and CDR2 YFSETQ come from the germline V gene. V was shortened by 4 bases and J by 10 bases, with 15 bases between the two germline ends. DNA of the CDR3: TGCGCCAGCAGCCTATCAACAGGGAACTCACCCCTCCACTTT. Protein product: CASSLSTGNSPLHF.

The V gene is TRBV27, the J gene TRBJ2-1, with 7 nucleotides matching TRBD1. V trimming: 4 bases; J trimming: 7 bases; junction bases outside the gene matches: 1. The V gene's germline CDR1 is MNHEY and CDR2 SMNVEV (reference sequence). The length of the CDR3 is 12 residues. This chain's CDR3 is CASSSTGNEQFF. The CDR3 nucleotides are TGTGCCAGCAGTTCGACAGGGAATGAGCAGTTCTTC.

The rearrangement joins TRBV30 to TRBJ1-3, with 9 bases identical to TRBD1. The CDR3 extends over 15 amino acids. Trimming cost V 8 bases and J 2 bases; bases outside gene matches: 10. CDR1 GTSNPN and CDR2 SVGIG come from the germline V gene (reference sequence). Here the CDR3 DNA reads TGTGCCAACCGGACAGGGGTGTCCCCTGGAAACACCATATATTTT. This gives the protein CANRTGVSPGNTIYF. The full variable domain, completed using reference TRBV30 and TRBJ1-3, is SQTIHQWPATLVQPVGSPLSLECTVEGTSNPNLYWYRQAAGRGLQLLFYSVGIGQISSEVPQNLSASRPQDRQFILSSKKLLLSDSGFYLCANRTGVSPGNTIYFGEGSWLTVV.

The V call is TRBV27, the J call TRBJ2-5, with 9 bases aligning to TRBD1. The CDR3 spans 13 residues. The germline gives CDR1 MNHEY, CDR2 SMNVEV (reference sequence). In nucleotides, the CDR3 is TGTGATTACAGGGGGCGCATAGGGGAGACCCAGTACTTC. Translated: CDYRGRIGETQYF.

The chain couples TRBV5-4 to TRBJ1-2; no definite D call. Trimming took off 2 bases at V and 6 bases at J, with 5 bases between the two ends. This CDR3 comprises 11 residues. CDR1 is SGHNT, CDR2 YYREEE, per germline (reference sequence). CDR3 coding DNA: TGTGCCAGCAGCTTTCGTGATGGCTACACCTTC. The encoded protein is CASSFRDGYTF.

This chain uses TRBV5-1 with TRBJ1-6; 7 bases line up with TRBD1. This CDR3 has 15 residues. The V gene end was trimmed by 2 bases and the J gene end by 7 bases; junction bases not matched to a gene: 6. Germline CDR1 SGHRS, CDR2 YFSETQ. DNA of the CDR3: TGCGCCAGCAGCTTCAGACAGGGTACGAATTCACCCCTCCACTTT. Translation: CASSFRQGTNSPLHF. The full variable domain, with the rest looked up from reference TRBV5-1 and TRBJ1-6, is KAGVTQTPRYLIKTRGQQVTLSCSPISGHRSVSWYQQTPGQGLQFLFEYFSETQRNKGNFPGRFSGRQFSNSRSEMNVSTLELGDSALYLCASSFRQGTNSPLHFGNGTRLTVT.

This chain links TRBV3-1 (or the pseudogene TRBV3-2) with TRBJ2-5; 7 bases align to TRBD2. Germline V CDR1 and CDR2: LGHDT, YNNKEL (reference sequence). The CDR3 extends over 12 amino acids. The junction had 4 bases not matched to a gene; V was cut back by 5 bases and J by 7 bases. CDR3 sequence (DNA): TGTGCCAGCAGCTCTAGCGGCGGGACCCAGTACTTC. This sequence encodes CASSSSGGTQYF.

The chain combines TRBV5-3 with TRBJ1-5; D might be TRBD1 (6 bases). TRBV5-3 is reported as an ORF; its role is uncertain. The CDR3 contains 18 residues. V shed 1 base and J shed 0 bases, with 17 bases lying between them. The CDR3 DNA is TGTGCCAGAAGCTTGTCTCTCGGGACACTTTATAGCAATCAGCCCCAGCATTTT. It codes for CARSLSLGTLYSNQPQHF.

The CDR3 loop reads CASSSGGAGSNEQFF. CDR3 coding DNA: TGTGCCAGCAGCTCCGGGGGGGCCGGAAGTAATGAGCAGTTCTTC. V gene TRBV5-4 combines with J gene TRBJ2-1; 8 bases agree with TRBD2. This CDR3 is built from 15 residues. Trimming took 3 bases from V and 7 from J; bases not matched to a gene: 9. Germline V gene lookup returns CDR1 SGHNT and CDR2 YYREEE (reference sequence).

V usage is TRBV3-1 (or the pseudogene TRBV3-2) and J usage is TRBJ1-1; no clear D gene. The CDR3 covers 17 residues. Germline V gives CDR1 LGHDT, CDR2 YNNKEL (reference sequence). The V and J ends lost 0 bases and 1 base respectively, with 15 bases between them. CDR3 coding DNA: TGTGCCAGCAGCCAAGAATGGAGAAAGACCCCGAACACTGAAGCTTTCTTT. This codes for CASSQEWRKTPNTEAFF.

This clone was seen just once. This sequence joins TRBV4-1 and TRBJ1-2; D is uncertain. This CDR3 contains 15 residues. The V end lost 1 base, the J end lost 5 bases, and 14 bases lay between the germline ends. From germline, CDR1 is MGHRA and CDR2 YSYEKL. In DNA, the CDR3 is TGCGCCAGCAGCCAAGCCCACGAAGAGAGTTATGGCTACACCTTC. Its translation: CASSQAHEESYGYTF.

The CDR3 DNA sequence: TGTGCCAGCAGTTCGATAGGGCGGGAGCCTATTTACGAGCAGTACTTC. Its protein product is CASSSIGREPIYEQYF. The chain couples TRBV28 to TRBJ2-7, with 7 bases matching TRBD2. After removal of 4 bases from V and 4 bases from J, the junction contained 13 bases not matched to a gene. The CDR3 is 16 residues long. Germline values: CDR1 MDHEN, CDR2 SYDVKM.

The rearrangement links TRBV7-2 to TRBJ2-1; 9 bases line up with TRBD2. J was trimmed by 4 bases and V by 1 base; bases with no gene match: 2. Looked up from germline, CDR1 is SGHTA and CDR2 is FQGNSA. This CDR3 comprises 15 residues. The CDR3 sequence is CASSLDSGGYNEQFF. In DNA form, the CDR3 reads TGTGCCAGCAGCTTAGATAGCGGGGGTTACAATGAGCAGTTCTTC.

The J gene is TRBJ2-1, the V gene TRBV27; D is unclear. Germline V CDR1 and CDR2: MNHEY, SMNVEV (reference sequence). The CDR3 covers 12 residues. The V and J ends lost 7 bases and 6 bases respectively, with 10 bases between them. Written as DNA, the CDR3 is TGTGCCAGCAAGGAGACCACCAATGAGCAGTTCTTC. This encodes CASKETTNEQFF.

The rearrangement joins TRBV3-1 (or the pseudogene TRBV3-2) to TRBJ1-4; D uncertain. The CDR3 has 13 residues. In germline, CDR1 is LGHDT, CDR2 YNNKEL (reference sequence). With 1 base removed from V and 7 bases from J, the gap between germline ends came to 7 bases. The CDR3 DNA sequence: TGTGCCAGCAGCCAAGTGGCCTCTGAAAAACTGTTTTTT. This encodes CASSQVASEKLFF.

This clone was detected only a few times. V and J are TRBV21-1 and TRBJ1-1; the table assigns TRBD1, which was not confirmed against the DNA. TRBV21-1 is designated a pseudogene. CDR3 length equals 16 residues. This chain's CDR3 is CASSKRTFQLETEAFF. The CDR3 bases are TGTGCCAGCAGCAAGAGGACATTCCAACTGGAGACTGAAGCTTTCTTT.